This T cell receptor beta chain was retrieved from a study of blood T cell repertoires in COVID-19. Overall study: There were acute and convalescent COVID-19 samples, and they came from the United States, Italy and Spain.

The CDR3 is 11 residues long. Germline CDR1 and CDR2: SNHLY and FYNNEI. V gave up 4 bases and J gave up 9 bases, with 4 bases separating them. As handled by the study authors: The authors estimated nucleated cell counts from reference gene primer amplification. The data were produced by immunoSEQ multiplex PCR, yet TCRdb's version contains in-frame clones alone and is incomplete. That table furnishes V, J and clone size, whereas the DNA furnished D and trimming. The repertoire holds about 110,000 clones, with 88% as singletons. The TCR comes from a woman in her forties or fifties with acute or convalescent COVID-19. The chain has TRBV2 and TRBJ1-6; D is uncertain. What was sequenced was peripheral blood. The CDR3 DNA follows: TGTGCCAGCAGTGGGAGTTCACCCCTCCACTTT. It encodes CASSGSSPLHF.